Detailed here is one TCR beta chain. Assay: immunoSEQ multiplex PCR; the TCRdb copy retains only in-frame clones and omits some. The profile shows about 180,000 clones, about 90% of them singletons. The data were obtained in a study of control samples from healthy donors and cancer patients. Germline assignment: CDR1 SGHDT and CDR2 YYEEEE. Deletions cut 0 bases from V and 2 bases from J, with 6 bases between. CDR3 length: 14 amino acids. J is TRBJ1-5 and V is TRBV5-6; D remains unclear. The receptor's source is a woman aged 45-60 years in good health. The specimen sequenced was blood. CDR3 region: CASSLANGNQPQHF. CDR3 nucleotides: TGTGCCAGCAGCTTGGCAAATGGCAATCAGCCCCAGCATTTT.